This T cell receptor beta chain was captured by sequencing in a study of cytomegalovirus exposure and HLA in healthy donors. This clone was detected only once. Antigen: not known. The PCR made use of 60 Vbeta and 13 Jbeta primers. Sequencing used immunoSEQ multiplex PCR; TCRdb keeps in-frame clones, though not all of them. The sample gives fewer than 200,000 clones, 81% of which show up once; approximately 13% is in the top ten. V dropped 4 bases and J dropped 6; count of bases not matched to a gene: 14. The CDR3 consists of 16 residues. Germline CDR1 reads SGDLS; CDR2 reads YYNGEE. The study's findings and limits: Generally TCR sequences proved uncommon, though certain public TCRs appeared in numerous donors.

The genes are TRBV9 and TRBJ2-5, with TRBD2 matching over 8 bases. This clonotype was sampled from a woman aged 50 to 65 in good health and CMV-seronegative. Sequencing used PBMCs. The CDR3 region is CASSSRGGPSQQTQYF. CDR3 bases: TGTGCCAGCAGCTCGCGCGGGGGGCCCTCCCAGCAGACCCAGTACTTC. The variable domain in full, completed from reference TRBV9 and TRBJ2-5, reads DSGVTQTPKHLITATGQRVTLRCSPRSGDLSVYWYQQSLDQGLQFLIQYYNGEERAKGNILERFSAQQFPDLHSELNLSSLELGDSALYFCASSSRGGPSQQTQYFGPGTRLLVL.